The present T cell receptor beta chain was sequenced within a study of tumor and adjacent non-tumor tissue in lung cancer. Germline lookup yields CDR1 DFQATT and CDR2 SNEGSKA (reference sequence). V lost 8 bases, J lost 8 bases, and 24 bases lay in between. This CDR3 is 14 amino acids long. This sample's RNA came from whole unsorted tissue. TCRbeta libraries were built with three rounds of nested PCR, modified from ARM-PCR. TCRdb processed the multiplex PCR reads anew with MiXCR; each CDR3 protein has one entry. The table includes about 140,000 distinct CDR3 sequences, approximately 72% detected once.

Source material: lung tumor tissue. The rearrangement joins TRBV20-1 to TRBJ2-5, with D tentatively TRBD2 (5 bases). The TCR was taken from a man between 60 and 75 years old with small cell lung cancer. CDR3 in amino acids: CSTLISGSSNTQYF. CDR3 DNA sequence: TGCAGTACATTAATTAGTGGGAGTTCGAATACCCAGTACTTC.